Sequencing of this TCR beta chain was carried out in a study of T cells after posttransplantation cyclophosphamide. Whole-study findings and limits: Recipient CMV seropositivity and CMV reactivation strongly tracked TRB clonality. Donor-recipient repertoire similarity was low at 1-2 months, rising over year one.

Sequencing was performed with immunoSEQ multiplex PCR; in TCRdb, only in-frame clones are kept and a portion is missing. The data show approximately 35,000 clones, with none appearing a single time. The related graft donor's blood sample was taken on the day of bone marrow donation. This clone was seen at least ten times. What it binds is not known. CDR1 and CDR2 (germline): SGHTA, FQGNSA. This CDR3 spans 15 amino acids. The V segment lost 4 bases and the J segment 6 bases; nucleotides outside the gene matches: 8. The chain couples TRBV7-2 to TRBJ2-1; TRBD2 agrees at 8 bases. The sequence derives from a young woman in good health and a related stem cell transplant donor. Sequencing was performed on PBMCs. This chain's CDR3 is CASSSRRGASNEQFF. The CDR3 DNA reads TGTGCCAGCAGCTCAAGGCGGGGGGCCTCCAATGAGCAGTTCTTC.